These T cell receptor beta chains were read from a single sample in a study of shared clonotypes between healthy human individuals. Clones were sequenced by immunoSEQ multiplex PCR, and TCRdb holds only the in-frame ones, with some missing. The table includes approximately 500,000 clones, about 85% detected once. The source material was PBMCs. These receptor sequences come from a woman aged 40 to 55 in good health. Some clones in this sample may be carry-over from other donors' samples. Each CDR3 is given with its conserved first and last residue. The order of the fields is V gene, D gene, clone size, J gene, CDR3 length, CDR3 protein, CDR3 DNA. D genes are given only for firm matches. The size of a clone is reported for some rows only, either as once, few or many, or as a class for expanded clones.

TRBV25-1	-	-	TRBJ2-7	15	CASSGRGFGRNEQYF	TGTGCCAGCAGTGGTCGGGGATTCGGTCGAAACGAGCAGTACTTC
TRBV4-2	-	-	TRBJ2-3	18	CASSQLGSSGLSTDTQYF	TGTGCCAGCAGCCAACTTGGCTCCAGCGGCCTTAGCACAGATACGCAGTATTTT
TRBV5-1	-	-	TRBJ2-3	14	CASSPLDSTDTQYF	TGCGCCAGCAGCCCCTTGGACAGCACAGATACGCAGTATTTT
TRBV20-1	-	many	TRBJ2-5	11	CSAASRETQYF	TGCAGTGCCGCCTCGCGAGAGACCCAGTACTTC
TRBV19	-	-	TRBJ1-2	15	CASSMVRDTTMGYTF	TGTGCCAGTAGTATGGTTCGGGACACAACTATGGGCTACACCTTC
TRBV28	-	-	TRBJ1-5	16	CASSDNRDYSNQPQHF	TGTGCCAGCAGTGATAACAGGGATTATAGCAATCAGCCCCAGCATTTT
TRBV20-1	-	-	TRBJ2-7	10	CSARDLSQNF	TGCAGTGCTAGAGACCTGTCTCAGAACTTC
TRBV11-3	TRBD1	-	TRBJ2-5	14	CASSTRQGSETQYF	TGTGCCAGCAGCACACGACAGGGTTCAGAGACCCAGTACTTC
TRBV11-2	TRBD1	-	TRBJ2-7	15	CASSPFGTGDYEQYF	TGTGCCAGCAGCCCTTTTGGGACAGGGGACTACGAGCAGTACTTC
TRBV4-1	-	once	TRBJ1-2	17	CASSQVGGKSSNYGYTF	TGCGCCAGCAGCCAAGTGGGGGGGAAGTCCTCGAACTATGGCTACACCTTC
TRBV6-1	TRBD1	few	TRBJ1-2	15	CASSEGEDRAFGYTF	TGTGCCAGCAGTGAGGGCGAGGACAGGGCATTTGGCTACACCTTC
TRBV5-1	-	few	TRBJ1-5	13	CASSLGTEQPQHF	TGCGCCAGCAGCTTGGGTACCGAACAGCCCCAGCATTTT
TRBV19	-	-	TRBJ2-1	13	CASSTGVMHEQFF	TGTGCCAGTAGTACAGGGGTTATGCATGAGCAGTTCTTC
TRBV4-1	-	-	TRBJ2-7	16	CASSQDIGGQTYEQYF	TGCGCCAGCAGCCAAGATATCGGGGGACAGACCTACGAGCAGTACTTC
TRBV18	-	-	TRBJ2-7	11	CASSLDYEQYF	TGTGCCAGCTCACTTGACTACGAGCAGTACTTC
TRBV28	TRBD1	once	TRBJ2-2	16	CASSFTRGRGTGELFF	TGTGCCAGCAGTTTTACCAGGGGGCGCGGAACCGGGGAGCTGTTTTTT
TRBV6-5	-	-	TRBJ2-1	13	CASSPRLGNEQFF	TGTGCCAGCAGTCCCCGGCTGGGCAATGAGCAGTTCTTC
TRBV6-1	TRBD1	-	TRBJ1-1	14	CASSSDRGDTEAFF	TGTGCCAGCAGCAGCGACAGGGGGGACACTGAAGCTTTCTTT
TRBV10-3	-	-	TRBJ1-4	15	CAISEAGLGSEKLFF	TGTGCCATCAGTGAGGCGGGTTTGGGGAGTGAAAAACTGTTTTTT
TRBV7-3	TRBD2	-	TRBJ2-2	15	CASSPRTSAAGELFF	TGTGCCAGCAGTCCCCGGACTAGTGCCGCCGGGGAGCTGTTTTTT
TRBV7-2	TRBD1	-	TRBJ2-1	17	CASSLGGTGAIVNEQFF	TGTGCCAGCAGCTTAGGGGGCACAGGGGCAATAGTCAATGAGCAGTTCTTC
TRBV30	-	-	TRBJ1-2	15	CAWISRDLANYGYTF	TGTGCCTGGATTTCCAGGGACCTAGCTAACTATGGCTACACCTTC
TRBV6-6	-	-	TRBJ2-5	13	CASSSISGETQYF	TGTGCCAGCAGTTCCATTAGCGGAGAGACCCAGTACTTC
TRBV5-6	-	once	TRBJ2-1	17	CASSFEKGIHKYNEQFF	TGTGCCAGCAGCTTCGAAAAGGGAATCCATAAGTACAATGAGCAGTTCTTC
TRBV5-1	-	-	TRBJ2-5	14	CASSLGGNQETQYF	TGCGCCAGCAGCTTGGGGGGGAATCAAGAGACCCAGTACTTC
TRBV28	-	-	TRBJ1-1	14	CASSLGRWGTEAFF	TGTGCCAGCAGTTTAGGCCGTTGGGGCACTGAAGCTTTCTTT
TRBV27	-	-	TRBJ2-7	14	CASSFSMGTYEQYF	TGTGCCAGCAGTTTTAGTATGGGCACCTACGAGCAGTACTTC
TRBV5-1	-	-	TRBJ2-7	14	CASSQFAGPYEQYF	TGCGCCAGCAGCCAATTTGCGGGGCCCTACGAGCAGTACTTC